This T cell receptor beta chain was identified in a study of CD8 T cell repertoires and HIV-1 epitope variants. Overall study context: Controls included no peptide, Ebola AY9 epitope, and a CMV, EBV, flu pool. Tested: three Gag epitope families, Nef HW9 and YT9. Enriched T cells were co-cultured with equal autologous T cell-negative cells. The baseline condition was 1M T cells left uncultured.

The repertoire was sequenced with immunoSEQ multiplex PCR; TCRdb's copy has only in-frame clones and lacks some. The data hold about 6,000 clones, with just under 65% observed a single time. This CDR3 has 12 amino acids. Germline lookup yields CDR1 SGHNT and CDR2 YYREEE (reference sequence). Trimming removed 0 bases from V and 10 bases from J, with 7 bases in between. This clone was counted a single time. Antigen specificity is unknown. The sample comprised cultured CD8+ T cells derived from PBMCs. The origin of this receptor is a male donor with HIV. The chain combines TRBV5-4 with TRBJ1-4; D possibly corresponds to TRBD1 (5 bases). The CDR3 DNA is TGTGCCAGCAGCTTGGGAGGGGCAAAACTGTTTTTT. Translating it yields CASSLGGAKLFF.